This paragraph covers one T cell receptor (beta chain) sequence. The entry originates in a study of cytomegalovirus exposure and HLA in healthy donors. Per the germline V gene, CDR1 is MNHNS and CDR2 is SASEGT. CDR3 length equals 11 residues. Trimming removed 6 bases from V and 13 bases from J, with 15 bases in between. 60 Vbeta and 13 Jbeta primers were used in PCR. TCRdb's copy holds only in-frame clones and misses some; the assay was immunoSEQ multiplex PCR. The sample has 100,000 to 150,000 clones; approximately 78% are singletons. This sequence was found in a man aged 30-40 years in good health and CMV-seropositive. Sequencing input: PBMCs. The chain uses TRBV6-1 and TRBJ1-1; D is unresolved. The CDR3 DNA reads as TGTGCCAGCAGGCACAATCCGGGGTGTTTCTTT. Protein: CASRHNPGCFF.